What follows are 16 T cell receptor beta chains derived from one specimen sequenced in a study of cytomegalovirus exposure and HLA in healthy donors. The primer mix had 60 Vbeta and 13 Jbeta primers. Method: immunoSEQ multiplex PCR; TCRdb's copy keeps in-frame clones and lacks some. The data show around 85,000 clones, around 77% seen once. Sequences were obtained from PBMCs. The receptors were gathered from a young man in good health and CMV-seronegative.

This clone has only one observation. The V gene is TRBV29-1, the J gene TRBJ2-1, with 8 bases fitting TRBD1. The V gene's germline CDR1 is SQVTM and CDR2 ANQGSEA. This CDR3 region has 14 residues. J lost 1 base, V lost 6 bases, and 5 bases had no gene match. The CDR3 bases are TGCAGCGTGGGAGGACAGGGATCCTACAATGAGCAGTTCTTC. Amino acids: CSVGGQGSYNEQFF.

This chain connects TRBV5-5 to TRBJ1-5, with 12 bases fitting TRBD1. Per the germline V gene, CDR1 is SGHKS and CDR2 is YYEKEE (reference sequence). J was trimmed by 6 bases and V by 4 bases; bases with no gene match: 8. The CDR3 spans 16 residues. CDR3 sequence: CASSPGTGGRGQPQHF. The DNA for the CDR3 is TGTGCCAGCAGCCCCGGGACAGGGGGCCGGGGTCAGCCCCAGCATTTT.

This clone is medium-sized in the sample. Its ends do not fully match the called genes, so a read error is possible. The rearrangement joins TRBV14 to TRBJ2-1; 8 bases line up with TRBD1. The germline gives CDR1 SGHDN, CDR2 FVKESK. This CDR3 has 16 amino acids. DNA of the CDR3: TGTGCCAGCAGCCTCTGGGCAGGGGGCGGATACAGTGAGCAGTTCTTC. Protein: CASSLWAGGGYSEQFF.

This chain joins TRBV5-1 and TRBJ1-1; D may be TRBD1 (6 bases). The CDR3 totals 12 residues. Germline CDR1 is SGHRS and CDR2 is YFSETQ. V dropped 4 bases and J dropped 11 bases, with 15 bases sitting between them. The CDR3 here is CASSQQGEGAFF. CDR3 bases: TGCGCCAGCAGCCAACAGGGTGAGGGGGCTTTCTTT.

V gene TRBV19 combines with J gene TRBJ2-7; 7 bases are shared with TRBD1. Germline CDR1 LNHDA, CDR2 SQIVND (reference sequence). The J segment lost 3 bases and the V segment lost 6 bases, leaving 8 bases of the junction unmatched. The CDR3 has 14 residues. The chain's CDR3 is CASSNPQGVYEQYF. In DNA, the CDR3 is TGTGCCAGTAGCAACCCGCAGGGGGTCTACGAGCAGTACTTC. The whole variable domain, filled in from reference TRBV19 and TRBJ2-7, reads DGGITQSPKYLFRKEGQNVTLSCEQNLNHDAMYWYRQDPGQGLRLIYYSQIVNDFQKGDIAEGYSVSREKKESFPLTVTSAQKNPTAFYLCASSNPQGVYEQYFGPGTRLTVT.

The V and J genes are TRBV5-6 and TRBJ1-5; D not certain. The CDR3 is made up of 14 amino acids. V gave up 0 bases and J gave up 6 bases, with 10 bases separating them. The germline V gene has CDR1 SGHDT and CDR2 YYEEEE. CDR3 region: CASSLAGGVQPQHF. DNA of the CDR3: TGTGCCAGCAGCTTGGCGGGAGGCGTTCAGCCCCAGCATTTT.

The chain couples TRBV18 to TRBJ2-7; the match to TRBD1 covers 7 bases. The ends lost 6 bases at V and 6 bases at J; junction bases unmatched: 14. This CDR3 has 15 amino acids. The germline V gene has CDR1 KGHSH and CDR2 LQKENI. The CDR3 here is CASSPPDRAPGEQYF. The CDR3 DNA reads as TGTGCCAGCTCGCCCCCAGACAGGGCCCCGGGCGAGCAGTACTTC.

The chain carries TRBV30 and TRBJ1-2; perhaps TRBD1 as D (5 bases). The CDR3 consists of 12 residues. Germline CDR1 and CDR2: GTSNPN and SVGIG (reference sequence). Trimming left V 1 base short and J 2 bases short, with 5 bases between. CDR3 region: CAWSGQNYGYTF. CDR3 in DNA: TGTGCCTGGAGTGGACAGAACTATGGCTACACCTTC.

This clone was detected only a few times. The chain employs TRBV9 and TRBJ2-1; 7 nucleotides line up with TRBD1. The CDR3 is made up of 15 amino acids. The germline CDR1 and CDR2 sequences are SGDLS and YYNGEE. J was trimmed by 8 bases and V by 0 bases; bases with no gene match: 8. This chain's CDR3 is CASSVEGTASDEQFF. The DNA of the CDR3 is TGTGCCAGCAGCGTAGAAGGGACAGCCTCGGATGAGCAGTTCTTC.

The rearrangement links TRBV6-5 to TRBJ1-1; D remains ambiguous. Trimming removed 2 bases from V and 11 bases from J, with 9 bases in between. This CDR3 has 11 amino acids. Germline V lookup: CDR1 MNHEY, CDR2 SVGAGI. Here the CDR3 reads CASSYERKAFF. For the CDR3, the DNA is TGTGCCAGCAGTTACGAGAGGAAGGCTTTCTTT.

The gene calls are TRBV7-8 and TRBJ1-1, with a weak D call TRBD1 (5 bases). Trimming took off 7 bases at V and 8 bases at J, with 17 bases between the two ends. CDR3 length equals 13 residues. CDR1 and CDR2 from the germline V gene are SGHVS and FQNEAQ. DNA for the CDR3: TGTGCCAGCACTGGGGGAGGTGTGCGGGAAGCTTTCTTT. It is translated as CASTGGGVREAFF.

CDR3: CASSGVNSGMMGDTQYF. CDR3 coding DNA: TGTGCCAGCAGTGGCGTTAATAGCGGGATGATGGGGGATACGCAGTATTTT. The chain has TRBV25-1 and TRBJ2-3; 8 bases line up with TRBD2. The CDR3 consists of 17 residues. Losses at the gene ends were 4 bases for V and 6 bases for J; bases not matched to a gene: 15. Germline lookup yields CDR1 MGHDK and CDR2 SYGVNS.

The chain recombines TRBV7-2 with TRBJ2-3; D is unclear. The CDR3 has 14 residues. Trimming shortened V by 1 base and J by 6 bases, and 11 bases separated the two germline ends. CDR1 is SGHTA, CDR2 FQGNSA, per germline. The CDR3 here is CASSLVPGRDTQYF. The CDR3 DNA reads TGTGCCAGCAGCTTAGTTCCAGGAAGGGATACGCAGTATTTT. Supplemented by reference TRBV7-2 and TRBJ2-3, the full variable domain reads GAGVSQSPSNKVTEKGKDVELRCDPISGHTALYWYRQSLGQGLEFLIYFQGNSAPDKSGLPSDRFSAERTGGSVSTLTIQRTQQEDSAVYLCASSLVPGRDTQYFGPGTRLTVL.

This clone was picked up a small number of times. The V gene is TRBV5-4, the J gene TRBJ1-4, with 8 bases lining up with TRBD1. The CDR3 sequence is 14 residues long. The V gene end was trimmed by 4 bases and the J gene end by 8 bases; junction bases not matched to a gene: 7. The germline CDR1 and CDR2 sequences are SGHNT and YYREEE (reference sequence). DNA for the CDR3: TGTGCCAGCAGCCCGACAGGGGATAAGGAAAAACTGTTTTTT. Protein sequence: CASSPTGDKEKLFF.

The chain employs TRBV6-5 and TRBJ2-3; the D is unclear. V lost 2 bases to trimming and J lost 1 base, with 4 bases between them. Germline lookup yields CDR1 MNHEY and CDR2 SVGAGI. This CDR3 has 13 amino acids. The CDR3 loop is CASSYPGTDTQYF. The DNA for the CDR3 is TGTGCCAGCAGTTACCCAGGCACAGATACGCAGTATTTT.

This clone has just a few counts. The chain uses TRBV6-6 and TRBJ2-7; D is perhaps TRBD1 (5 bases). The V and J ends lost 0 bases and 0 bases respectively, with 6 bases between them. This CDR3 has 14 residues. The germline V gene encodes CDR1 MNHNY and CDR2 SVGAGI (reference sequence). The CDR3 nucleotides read TGTGCCAGCAGTTACTCGGACACCTCCTACGAGCAGTACTTC. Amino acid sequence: CASSYSDTSYEQYF.